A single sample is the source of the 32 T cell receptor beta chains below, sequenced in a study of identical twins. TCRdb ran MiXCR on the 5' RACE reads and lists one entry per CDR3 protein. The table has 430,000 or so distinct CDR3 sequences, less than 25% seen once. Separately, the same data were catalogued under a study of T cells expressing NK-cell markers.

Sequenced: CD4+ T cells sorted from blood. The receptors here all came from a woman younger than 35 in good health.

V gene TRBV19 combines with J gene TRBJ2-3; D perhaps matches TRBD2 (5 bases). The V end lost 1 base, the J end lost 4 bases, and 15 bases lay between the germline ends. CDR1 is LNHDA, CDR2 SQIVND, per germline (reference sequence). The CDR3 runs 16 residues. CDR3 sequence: CASSIVRGIVSDTQYF. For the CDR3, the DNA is TGTGCCAGTAGTATAGTACGAGGGATCGTCTCAGATACGCAGTATTTT.

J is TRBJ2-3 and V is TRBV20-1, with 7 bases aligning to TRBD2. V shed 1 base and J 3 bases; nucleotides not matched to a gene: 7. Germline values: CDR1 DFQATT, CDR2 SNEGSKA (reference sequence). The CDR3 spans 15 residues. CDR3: CSARGPAGPTDTQYF. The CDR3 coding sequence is TGCAGTGCTAGAGGCCCAGCGGGACCGACAGATACGCAGTATTTT.

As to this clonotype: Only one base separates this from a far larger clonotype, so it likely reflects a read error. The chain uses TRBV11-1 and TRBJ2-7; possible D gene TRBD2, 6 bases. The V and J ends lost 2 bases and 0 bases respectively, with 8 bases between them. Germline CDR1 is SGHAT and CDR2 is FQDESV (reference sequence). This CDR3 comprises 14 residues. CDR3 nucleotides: TGTGCCAGCAGCTTACGGGAGAGCTCCTACGAGCAGTACTTC. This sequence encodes CASSLRESSYEQYF.

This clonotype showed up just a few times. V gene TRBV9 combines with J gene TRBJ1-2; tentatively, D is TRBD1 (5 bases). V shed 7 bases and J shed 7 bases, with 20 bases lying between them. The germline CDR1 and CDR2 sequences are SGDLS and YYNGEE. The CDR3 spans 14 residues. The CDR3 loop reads CASGGPTALSGYTF. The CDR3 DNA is TGTGCCAGCGGAGGTCCGACAGCCCTCTCTGGCTACACCTTC.

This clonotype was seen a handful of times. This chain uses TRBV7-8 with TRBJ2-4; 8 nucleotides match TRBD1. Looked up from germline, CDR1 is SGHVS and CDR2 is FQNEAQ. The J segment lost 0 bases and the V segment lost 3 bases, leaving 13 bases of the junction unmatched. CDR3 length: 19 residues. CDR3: CASSFGGQGPNLAKNIQYF. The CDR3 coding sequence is TGTGCCAGCAGCTTTGGAGGACAGGGACCGAACCTAGCCAAAAACATTCAGTACTTC.

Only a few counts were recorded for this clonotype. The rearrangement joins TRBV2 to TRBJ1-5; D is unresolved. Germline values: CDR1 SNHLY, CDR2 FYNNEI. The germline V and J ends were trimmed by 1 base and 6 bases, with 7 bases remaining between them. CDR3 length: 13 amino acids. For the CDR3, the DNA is TGTGCCAGCAGTGAAGGGGTGGCTCAGCCCCAGCATTTT. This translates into CASSEGVAQPQHF.

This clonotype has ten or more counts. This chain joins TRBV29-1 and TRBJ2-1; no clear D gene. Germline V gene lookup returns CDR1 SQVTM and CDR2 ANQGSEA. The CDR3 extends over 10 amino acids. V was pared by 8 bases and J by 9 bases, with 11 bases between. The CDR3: CSPLTGEQFF. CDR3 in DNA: TGCAGCCCCTTAACGGGTGAGCAGTTCTTC.

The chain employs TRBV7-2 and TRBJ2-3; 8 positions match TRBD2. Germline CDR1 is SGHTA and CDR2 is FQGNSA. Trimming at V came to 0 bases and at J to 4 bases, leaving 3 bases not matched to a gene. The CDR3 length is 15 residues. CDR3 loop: CASSLAGTSSDTQYF. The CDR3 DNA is TGTGCCAGCAGCTTAGCCGGGACTAGTTCAGATACGCAGTATTTT. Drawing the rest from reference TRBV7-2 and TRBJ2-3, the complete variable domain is GAGVSQSPSNKVTEKGKDVELRCDPISGHTALYWYRQSLGQGLEFLIYFQGNSAPDKSGLPSDRFSAERTGGSVSTLTIQRTQQEDSAVYLCASSLAGTSSDTQYFGPGTRLTVL.

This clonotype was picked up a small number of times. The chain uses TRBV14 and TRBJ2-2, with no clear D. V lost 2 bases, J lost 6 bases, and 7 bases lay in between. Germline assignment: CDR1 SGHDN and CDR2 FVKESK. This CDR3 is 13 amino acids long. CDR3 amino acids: CASSQSLAGELFF. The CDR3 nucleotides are TGTGCCAGCAGCCAATCCTTGGCCGGGGAGCTGTTTTTT.

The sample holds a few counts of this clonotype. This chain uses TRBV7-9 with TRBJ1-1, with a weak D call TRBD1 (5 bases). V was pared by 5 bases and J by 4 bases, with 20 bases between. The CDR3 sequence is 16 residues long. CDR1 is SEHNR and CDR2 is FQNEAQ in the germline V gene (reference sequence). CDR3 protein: CASSPKGVLLSTEAFF. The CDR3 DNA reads TGTGCCAGCAGCCCCAAAGGGGTACTGCTTAGCACTGAAGCTTTCTTT.

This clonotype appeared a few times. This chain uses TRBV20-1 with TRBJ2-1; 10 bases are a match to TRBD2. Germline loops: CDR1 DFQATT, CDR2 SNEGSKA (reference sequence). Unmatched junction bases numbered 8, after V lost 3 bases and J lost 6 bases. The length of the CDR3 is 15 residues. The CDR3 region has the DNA TGCAGTGCTAGTTTGTGGGCTAGCGGGAGCAATGAGCAGTTCTTC. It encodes CSASLWASGSNEQFF.

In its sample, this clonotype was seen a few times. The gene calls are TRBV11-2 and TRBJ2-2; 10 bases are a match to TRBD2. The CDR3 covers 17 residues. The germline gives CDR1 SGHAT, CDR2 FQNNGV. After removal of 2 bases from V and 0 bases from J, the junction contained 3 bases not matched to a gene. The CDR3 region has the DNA TGTGCCAGCAGCTTAAGTACTAGCGGGGCGAACACCGGGGAGCTGTTTTTT. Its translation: CASSLSTSGANTGELFF.

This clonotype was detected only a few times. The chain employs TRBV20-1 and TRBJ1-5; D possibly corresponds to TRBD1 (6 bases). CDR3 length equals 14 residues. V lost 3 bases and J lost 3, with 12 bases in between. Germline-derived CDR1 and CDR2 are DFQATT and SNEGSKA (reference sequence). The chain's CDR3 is CSASRQVINQPQHF. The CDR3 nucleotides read TGCAGTGCTAGTCGACAGGTGATCAATCAGCCCCAGCATTTT.

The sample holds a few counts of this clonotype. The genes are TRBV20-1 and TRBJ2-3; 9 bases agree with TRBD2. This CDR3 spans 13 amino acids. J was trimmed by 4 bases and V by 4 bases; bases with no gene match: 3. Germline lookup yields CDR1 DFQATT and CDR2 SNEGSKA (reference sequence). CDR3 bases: TGCAGTGCTAAGGCGGGAGGGCCAGATACGCAGTATTTT. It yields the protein CSAKAGGPDTQYF.

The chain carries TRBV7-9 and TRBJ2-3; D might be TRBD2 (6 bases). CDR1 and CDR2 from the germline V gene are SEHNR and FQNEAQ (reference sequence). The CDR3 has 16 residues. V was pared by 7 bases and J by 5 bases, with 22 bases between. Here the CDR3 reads CASTRGRLEWGDTQYF. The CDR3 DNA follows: TGTGCCAGCACCCGGGGGAGACTAGAGTGGGGAGATACGCAGTATTTT.

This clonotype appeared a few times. The CDR3 DNA reads as TGCGCCAGCCTAAGACCGGGACAGATTTTAAAGAACACTGAAGCTTTCTTT. Translating it yields CASLRPGQILKNTEAFF. V gene TRBV5-1 combines with J gene TRBJ1-1, with 7 bases fitting TRBD1. The CDR3 sequence is 17 residues long. Trimming took 7 bases from V and 1 from J; bases not matched to a gene: 16. CDR1 SGHRS and CDR2 YFSETQ come from the germline V gene.

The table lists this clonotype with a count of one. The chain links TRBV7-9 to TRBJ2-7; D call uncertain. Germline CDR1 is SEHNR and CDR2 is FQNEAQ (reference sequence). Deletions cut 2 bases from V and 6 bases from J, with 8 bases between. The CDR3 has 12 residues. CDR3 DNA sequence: TGTGCCAGCAGCTTATCTTCGGGCGAGCAGTACTTC. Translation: CASSLSSGEQYF.

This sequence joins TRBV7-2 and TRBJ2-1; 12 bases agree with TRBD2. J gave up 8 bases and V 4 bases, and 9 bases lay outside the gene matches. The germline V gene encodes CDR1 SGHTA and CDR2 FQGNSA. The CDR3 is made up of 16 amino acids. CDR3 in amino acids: CASSSQTSGRLYEQFF. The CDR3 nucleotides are TGTGCCAGCAGCTCCCAGACTAGCGGGAGATTGTATGAGCAGTTCTTC.

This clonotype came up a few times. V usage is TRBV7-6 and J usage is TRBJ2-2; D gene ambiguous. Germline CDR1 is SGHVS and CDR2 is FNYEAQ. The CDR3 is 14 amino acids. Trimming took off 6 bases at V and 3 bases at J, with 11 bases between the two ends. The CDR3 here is CASRRSGDTGELFF. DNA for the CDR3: TGTGCCAGCAGAAGGTCTGGAGACACCGGGGAGCTGTTTTTT.

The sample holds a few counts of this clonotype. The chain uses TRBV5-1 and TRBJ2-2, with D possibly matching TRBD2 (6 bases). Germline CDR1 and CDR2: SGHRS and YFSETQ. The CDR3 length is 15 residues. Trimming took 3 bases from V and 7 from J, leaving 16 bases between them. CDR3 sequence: CASSSGDGPNGELFF. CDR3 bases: TGCGCCAGCAGCTCGGGGGACGGCCCGAACGGGGAGCTGTTTTTT. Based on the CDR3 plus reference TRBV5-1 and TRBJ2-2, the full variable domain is KAGVTQTPRYLIKTRGQQVTLSCSPISGHRSVSWYQQTPGQGLQFLFEYFSETQRNKGNFPGRFSGRQFSNSRSEMNVSTLELGDSALYLCASSSGDGPNGELFFGEGSRLTVL.

The CDR3 sequence: CASERRGNTEAFF. CDR3 DNA sequence: TGTGCCAGCGAGAGGAGGGGGAACACTGAAGCTTTCTTT. V gene TRBV13 combines with J gene TRBJ1-1, with a tentative D call TRBD1 (5 bases). CDR1 PRHDT and CDR2 FYEKMQ come from the germline V gene (reference sequence). This CDR3 has 13 residues. Trimming pared 8 bases from V and 1 base from J, leaving 11 bases between.

The CDR3 DNA follows: TGTGCCAGCAGTTTCGGTACGAGGCGTGAAAAACTGTTTTTT. It encodes CASSFGTRREKLFF. This sequence joins TRBV12-3 or TRBV12-4 and TRBJ1-4; no firm D call. The V and J ends lost 3 bases and 7 bases respectively, with 12 bases between them. This CDR3 is built from 14 residues.

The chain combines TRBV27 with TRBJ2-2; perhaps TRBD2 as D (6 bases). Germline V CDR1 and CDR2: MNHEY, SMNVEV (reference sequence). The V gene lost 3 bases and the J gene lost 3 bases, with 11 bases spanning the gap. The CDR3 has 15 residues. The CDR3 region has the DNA TGTGCCAGCAGTTTTCAGCGGGCGGACACCGGGGAGCTGTTTTTT. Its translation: CASSFQRADTGELFF.

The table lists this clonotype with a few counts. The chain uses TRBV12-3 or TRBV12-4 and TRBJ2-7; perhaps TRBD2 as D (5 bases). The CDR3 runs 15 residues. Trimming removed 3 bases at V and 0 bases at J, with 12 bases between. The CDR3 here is CASSLNSVSSYEQYF. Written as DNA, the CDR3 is TGTGCCAGCAGTTTGAATAGCGTAAGCTCCTACGAGCAGTACTTC.

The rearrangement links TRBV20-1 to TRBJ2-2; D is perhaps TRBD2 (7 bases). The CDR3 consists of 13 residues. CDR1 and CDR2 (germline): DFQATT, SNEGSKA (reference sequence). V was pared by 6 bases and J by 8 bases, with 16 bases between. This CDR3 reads CSAHLAGAGELFF. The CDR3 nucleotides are TGCAGTGCCCACCTGGCGGGGGCTGGGGAGCTGTTTTTT.

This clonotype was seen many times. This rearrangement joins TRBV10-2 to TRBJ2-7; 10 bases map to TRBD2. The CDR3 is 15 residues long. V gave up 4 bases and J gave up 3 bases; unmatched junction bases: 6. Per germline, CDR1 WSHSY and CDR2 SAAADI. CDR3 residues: CASSGTSGTYYEQYF. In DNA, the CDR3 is TGCGCCAGCAGTGGTACTAGCGGGACATACTACGAGCAGTACTTC.

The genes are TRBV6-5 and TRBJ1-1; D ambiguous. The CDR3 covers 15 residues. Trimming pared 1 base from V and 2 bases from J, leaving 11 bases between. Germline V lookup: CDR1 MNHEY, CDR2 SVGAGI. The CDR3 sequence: CASSYFGVGNTEAFF. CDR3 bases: TGTGCCAGCAGTTACTTCGGGGTTGGAAACACTGAAGCTTTCTTT.

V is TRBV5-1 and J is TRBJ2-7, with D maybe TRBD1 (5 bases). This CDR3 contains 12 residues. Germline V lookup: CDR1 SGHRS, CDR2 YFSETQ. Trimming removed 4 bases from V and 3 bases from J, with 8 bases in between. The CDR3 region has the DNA TGCGCCAGCAGCAAGGACATCTACGAGCAGTACTTC. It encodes CASSKDIYEQYF.

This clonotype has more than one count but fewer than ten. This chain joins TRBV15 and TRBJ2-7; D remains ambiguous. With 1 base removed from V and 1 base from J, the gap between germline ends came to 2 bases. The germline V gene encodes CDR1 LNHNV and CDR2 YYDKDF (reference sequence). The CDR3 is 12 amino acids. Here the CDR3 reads CATSRVSYEQYF. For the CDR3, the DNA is TGTGCCACCAGCAGAGTATCCTACGAGCAGTACTTC.

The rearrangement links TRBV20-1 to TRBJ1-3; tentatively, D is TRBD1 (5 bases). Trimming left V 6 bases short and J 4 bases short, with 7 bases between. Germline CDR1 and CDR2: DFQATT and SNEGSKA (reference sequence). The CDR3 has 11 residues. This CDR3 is CSAQGGNTIYF. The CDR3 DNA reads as TGCAGTGCGCAGGGAGGAAACACCATATATTTT.

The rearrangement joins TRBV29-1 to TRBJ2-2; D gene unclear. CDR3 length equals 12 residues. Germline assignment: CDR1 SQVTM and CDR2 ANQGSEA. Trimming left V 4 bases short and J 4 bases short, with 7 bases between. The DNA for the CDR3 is TGCAGCGTTGTTCAGGTCACCGGGGAGCTGTTTTTT. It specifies CSVVQVTGELFF.

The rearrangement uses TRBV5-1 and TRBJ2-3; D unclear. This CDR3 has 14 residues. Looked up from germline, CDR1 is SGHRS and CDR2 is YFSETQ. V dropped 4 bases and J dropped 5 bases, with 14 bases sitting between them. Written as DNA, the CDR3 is TGCGCCAGCAGCCCCCCCGATTATCAAGATACGCAGTATTTT. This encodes CASSPPDYQDTQYF.